These T cell receptor beta chains were read from a single sample in a study of beta chain features in type 1 diabetes. The table came from immunoSEQ multiplex PCR; TCRdb's copy has only in-frame clones and leaves some out. The sample records about 130,000 clones, about a tenth being singletons. Material for sequencing was central memory CD4+ T cells from blood. The receptor source for this set is a man in his late teens or twenties in good health. The CDR3 runs from the conserved cysteine through the conserved F or W. D genes are given only for firm matches. The size of a clone is reported for some rows only, either as once, few or many, or as a class for expanded clones.

TRBD1	few	TRBV7-2	TRBJ2-7	TGTGCCAGCAGCACGGGGACAGCCTACGAGCAGTACTTC	CASSTGTAYEQYF
-	few	TRBV6-5	TRBJ1-6	TGTGCCAGCAGTAACCGGGGGAATTCACCCCTCCACTTT	CASSNRGNSPLHF
-	few	TRBV10-3	TRBJ2-2	TGTGCCATCACTCGAGAAGAATTGAACACCGGGGAGCTGTTTTTT	CAITREELNTGELFF
TRBD1	few	TRBV4-3	TRBJ2-7	TGCGCCAGCAGACCCGGACAGGGGACGGGCGAGCAGTACTTC	CASRPGQGTGEQYF
-	-	TRBV10-3	TRBJ1-5	TGTGCCATCAGTGAAGGCGGGTGGGGGAGCGGGCAGCCCCAGCATTTT	CAISEGGWGSGQPQHF
-	few	TRBV6-6	TRBJ1-4	TGTGCCAGCAGTTACTTGGAGAATGAAAAACTGTTTTTT	CASSYLENEKLFF
-	few	TRBV11-2	TRBJ2-3	TGTGCCAGCAGCTTAGCGCGAGCAGATACGCAGTATTTT	CASSLARADTQYF
-	few	TRBV7-3	TRBJ2-3	TGTGCCAGCAGCTTGAGGGCACCAACAGATACGCAGTATTTT	CASSLRAPTDTQYF
TRBD2	few	TRBV27	TRBJ2-5	TGTGCCAGCAGTTTCTGGCAGGGAAGGCCGGGGGGAGAGACCCAGTACTTC	CASSFWQGRPGGETQYF
TRBD1	-	TRBV4-2	TRBJ2-7	TGTGCCAGCAGCCGGGATTCGGTAGGGGGCGAATCCTACGAGCAGTACTTC	CASSRDSVGGESYEQYF
TRBD2	few	TRBV6-6	TRBJ2-7	TGTGCCAGCAGTTACTCTCCCGCGGGGGGATCCTACGAGCAGTACTTC	CASSYSPAGGSYEQYF
-	-	TRBV5-1	TRBJ2-1	TGCGCCAGCAGCCACGCCCCGGGGGGCGATGAGCAGTTCTTC	CASSHAPGGDEQFF
-	few	TRBV6-6	TRBJ1-2	TGTGCCAGCACATACAGGGAGGGCTACACCTTC	CASTYREGYTF
TRBD1	few	TRBV9	TRBJ1-2	TGTGCCAGCAGCCGTACAGGGGCCGATGGCTACACCTTC	CASSRTGADGYTF
-	-	TRBV7-2	TRBJ1-6	TGTGCCAGCAGCTTTACAGGGCTGGGTTCACCCCTCCACTTT	CASSFTGLGSPLHF
TRBD2	few	TRBV7-8	TRBJ2-5	TGTGCCAGCAGCTTACGGCCTAGCGGGGGTTGGGAGACCCAGTACTTC	CASSLRPSGGWETQYF
-	-	TRBV7-2	TRBJ2-5	TGTGCCAGCACCCCCGACTTACAAGAGACCCAGTACTTC	CASTPDLQETQYF
-	few	TRBV11-2	TRBJ2-1	TGTGCCAGCAGCTTAGATATAAGGGGTGAGCAGTTCTTC	CASSLDIRGEQFF
TRBD2	many	TRBV7-9	TRBJ2-1	TGTGCCAGCAGCTTAGCTAGCGGGGCCCTCAATGAGCAGTTCTTC	CASSLASGALNEQFF
-	many	TRBV30	TRBJ2-7	TGTGCCTGGCAGACAGGTTACTACGAGCAGTACTTC	CAWQTGYYEQYF
TRBD1	many	TRBV10-3	TRBJ2-1	TGTGCCATCAGCGGGGGGACAGGGGGCGGGAATGAGCAGTTCTTC	CAISGGTGGGNEQFF
-	many	TRBV11-2	TRBJ2-3	TGTGCCAGCAGCCGGAGGCGGCTGGATACGCAGTATTTT	CASSRRRLDTQYF
-	many	TRBV15	TRBJ2-7	TGTGCCACCAGTCTGGACAAGGGGCAGTACTTC	CATSLDKGQYF
TRBD1	-	TRBV2	TRBJ2-7	TGTGCCAGCAGTGCGACAGGGCGGTACTACGAGCAGTACTTC	CASSATGRYYEQYF
TRBD1	-	TRBV2	TRBJ2-7	TGTGCCAGCAGCCTACTACAGGGGTATGAGCAGTACTTC	CASSLLQGYEQYF
TRBD1	-	TRBV5-1	TRBJ1-1	TGCGCCAGCAGCTCCGGACAGGTCCCTGAAGCTTTCTTT	CASSSGQVPEAFF
-	-	TRBV5-8	TRBJ2-5	TGTGCCAGCAGCCGAGGACAACAAGAGACCCAGTACTTC	CASSRGQQETQYF
-	-	TRBV6-1	TRBJ2-4	TGTGCCAGCAGCCTAGACTCAGCCAAAAACATTCAGTACTTC	CASSLDSAKNIQYF
-	-	TRBV6-6	TRBJ1-2	TGTGCCAGCAGGACAGGTTTCGGTGGCTACACCTTC	CASRTGFGGYTF
TRBD2	few	TRBV5-1	TRBJ2-1	TGCGCCAGCAGCTTGAAGAGCGGGGGGGCCGATGAGCAGTTCTTC	CASSLKSGGADEQFF
TRBD2	few	TRBV6-5	TRBJ2-7	TGTGCCAGCAGTAAGACTAGCGGTCCCTACGAGCAGTACTTC	CASSKTSGPYEQYF
-	few	TRBV6-5	TRBJ2-7	TGTGCCAGCAGTTACCCCAGGGCGGGGATTTACGAGCAGTACTTC	CASSYPRAGIYEQYF
TRBD2	few	TRBV7-2	TRBJ2-3	TGTGCCAGCAGCTTTACGGGGGGGGGCAGTGCAGATACGCAGTATTTT	CASSFTGGGSADTQYF
TRBD2	-	TRBV27	TRBJ2-3	TGTGCCAGCAGTTTAGTTACTAGCGGGGGGGCAACAGATACGCAGTATTTT	CASSLVTSGGATDTQYF
-	-	TRBV6-5	TRBJ2-7	TGTGCCAGCAGCCCCTATGTACAGGGCCTCTACGAGCAGTACTTC	CASSPYVQGLYEQYF
TRBD1	few	TRBV30	TRBJ1-4	TGTGCCTGGACCCCCGGGACAGGATATAATGAAAAACTGTTTTTT	CAWTPGTGYNEKLFF
-	-	TRBV27	TRBJ2-7	TGTGCCAGCAGTTTAGGAGGGGGGGTCTCCTACGAGCAGTACTTC	CASSLGGGVSYEQYF
-	-	TRBV25-1	TRBJ1-1	TGTGCCAGCAGTGAGTGGGACGGGAGGAACACTGAAGCTTTCTTT	CASSEWDGRNTEAFF
TRBD2	-	TRBV4-3	TRBJ2-3	TGCGCCAGCAGGGGACTAGCGGGAGGAGATACGCAGTATTTT	CASRGLAGGDTQYF
TRBD1	-	TRBV10-3	TRBJ1-6	TGTGCCATCACCTCGGGACAGGGACGGTCACCCCTCCACTTT	CAITSGQGRSPLHF
-	-	TRBV5-1	TRBJ2-1	TGCGCCAGCAGCTTGGAAATGAGCTCCTACAATGAGCAGTTCTTC	CASSLEMSSYNEQFF
-	few	TRBV15	TRBJ2-5	TGTGCCACCAGCGATAGACAGTACCAAGAGACCCAGTACTTC	CATSDRQYQETQYF
-	few	TRBV6-1	TRBJ1-6	TGTGCCAGCAGACCGGACACTTATAATTCACCCCTCCACTTT	CASRPDTYNSPLHF
-	-	TRBV4-3	TRBJ1-2	TGCGCCAGCAGCCAAGTGGACCAGGGATCCTATGGCTACACCTTC	CASSQVDQGSYGYTF
TRBD1	few	TRBV18	TRBJ1-5	TGTGCCAGCTCACCCGGACAGGGAGAGCCCCAGCATTTT	CASSPGQGEPQHF
-	few	TRBV2	TRBJ2-2	TGTGCCAGCAGTGAAACTCAGCTAGACACCGGGGAGCTGTTTTTT	CASSETQLDTGELFF
TRBD1	few	TRBV28	TRBJ1-2	TGTGCCAGCAGTTTAATGTCGTGGCGGGACAGGGGTTTCGTTAGCTATGGCTACACCTTC	CASSLMSWRDRGFVSYGYTF
TRBD2	few	TRBV6-5	TRBJ2-1	TGTGCCAGCAGGATCCTAGCGGGGGGCTACAATGAGCAGTTCTTC	CASRILAGGYNEQFF
-	few	TRBV14	TRBJ1-1	TGTGCCAGCAGCCAATTCAGTTGGAACACTGAAGCTTTCTTT	CASSQFSWNTEAFF
-	-	TRBV14	TRBJ2-1	TGTGCCAGCAGCCAAGGAAGACTTAGGGGCTCCTACAATGAGCAGTTCTTC	CASSQGRLRGSYNEQFF